These T cell receptor beta chains were read from a single sample in a study of sequential checkpoint blockade in melanoma. Sequenced by immunoSEQ multiplex PCR; TCRdb stores in-frame clones only, minus some. Seen here are 13,000 or so clones, under 65% observed once, and the top ten hold around 16%. The sample in question was CD8+ T cells sorted from blood (inferred from file names), obtained from a patient given nivolumab and ipilimumab in sequence. The receptor set was obtained from a human donor with melanoma. Both conserved end residues are part of each CDR3. A D gene is named only where the DNA matches it firmly. The size of a clone is reported for some rows only, either as once, few or many, or as a class for expanded clones.

J gene,D gene,clone size,V gene,CDR3 protein,CDR3 DNA
TRBJ2-1,TRBD2,few,TRBV10-3,CAIASGTSGSSEQFF,TGTGCCATCGCCTCCGGGACTAGCGGGAGCTCTGAGCAGTTCTTC
TRBJ1-2,TRBD1,-,TRBV5-6,CASRTQGAYGYTF,TGTGCCAGCAGGACGCAGGGGGCTTATGGCTACACCTTC
TRBJ1-5,-,few,TRBV10-3,CAISEGSTGNQPQHF,TGTGCCATCAGTGAGGGATCGACGGGGAATCAGCCCCAGCATTTT
TRBJ1-3,-,-,TRBV4-1,CASSRGAGAVPGNTIYF,TGCGCCAGCAGCCGGGGAGCGGGGGCAGTCCCTGGAAACACCATATATTTT
TRBJ2-7,-,few,TRBV27,CASMGGASYEQYF,TGTGCCAGCATGGGCGGGGCCTCCTACGAGCAGTACTTC
TRBJ2-2,-,-,TRBV11-3,CASSQRRSNTGELFF,TGTGCCAGCAGTCAAAGGCGGTCGAACACCGGGGAGCTGTTTTTT
TRBJ2-1,-,-,TRBV6-6,CASSPGNEQFF,TGTGCCAGCAGTCCCGGCAATGAGCAGTTCTTC
TRBJ1-5,-,-,TRBV4-1,CASSQPGSNQPQHF,TGCGCCAGCAGCCAACCGGGGAGCAATCAGCCCCAGCATTTT
TRBJ2-1,-,-,TRBV9,CASSVDGTSGEQFF,TGTGCCAGCAGCGTAGACGGTACGTCCGGGGAGCAGTTCTTC
TRBJ2-7,TRBD1,-,TRBV6-5,CASSYSGTGVGEQYF,TGTGCCAGCAGTTACTCTGGGACAGGGGTAGGGGAGCAGTACTTC
TRBJ2-5,-,few,TRBV28,CASSLSVLVETKETQYF,TGTGCCAGCAGTTTAAGCGTCCTAGTGGAAACTAAAGAGACCCAGTACTTC
TRBJ2-7,TRBD1,-,TRBV9,CASSAGQGTSHEQYF,TGTGCCAGCAGCGCGGGACAGGGGACGTCGCACGAGCAGTACTTC
TRBJ2-7,-,-,TRBV6-6,CASSYSHSSYEQYF,TGTGCCAGCAGTTACTCGCACAGCTCCTACGAGCAGTACTTC
TRBJ2-5,-,few,TRBV5-1,CASSGEASQETQYF,TGCGCCAGCAGCGGGGAGGCTAGCCAAGAGACCCAGTACTTC
TRBJ2-7,-,few,TRBV28,CASSLYPGSYEQYF,TGTGCCAGCAGTTTATACCCAGGGTCCTACGAGCAGTACTTC
TRBJ2-2,-,-,TRBV5-4,CASSLSDRTPGELFF,TGTGCCAGCAGCTTGAGTGACAGGACCCCCGGGGAGCTGTTTTTT
TRBJ1-2,-,-,TRBV10-2,CATLDTDLGYGYTF,TGCGCCACCCTAGACACGGACTTGGGCTATGGCTACACCTTC
TRBJ2-7,-,-,TRBV29-1,CSVEDVSGQYDEQYF,TGCAGCGTTGAAGATGTATCTGGGCAGTACGACGAGCAGTACTTC
TRBJ2-1,TRBD2,-,TRBV2,CASSELLAGENNEQFF,TGTGCCAGCAGTGAGCTGCTAGCGGGAGAAAACAATGAGCAGTTCTTC
TRBJ2-1,-,few,TRBV28,CASSPWGRGSSYNEQFF,TGTGCCAGCAGCCCCTGGGGGAGGGGGAGCTCCTACAATGAGCAGTTCTTC
TRBJ2-2,TRBD2,-,TRBV7-2,CASSSPPGLAGGYTGELFF,TGTGCCAGCAGTTCTCCTCCGGGACTAGCGGGGGGGTACACCGGGGAGCTGTTTTTT
TRBJ2-2,TRBD2,-,TRBV2,CASSDRLAGGVDTGELFF,TGTGCCAGCAGTGATCGGCTAGCGGGGGGCGTTGACACCGGGGAGCTGTTTTTT
TRBJ2-1,-,-,TRBV6-5,CASSGSAWDYEQFF,TGTGCCAGCAGTGGCAGTGCTTGGGACTATGAGCAGTTCTTC
TRBJ2-3,-,-,TRBV29-1,CSVDPTGDTQYF,TGCAGCGTTGACCCCACCGGAGATACGCAGTATTTT
TRBJ2-7,TRBD2,-,TRBV30,CASRTSGIEQYF,TGTGCCTCCCGGACTAGCGGGATCGAGCAGTACTTC
TRBJ2-7,TRBD2,-,TRBV6-1,CASSQGLGKYEQYF,TGTGCCAGCAGTCAGGGACTAGGGAAATACGAGCAGTACTTC
TRBJ2-7,TRBD2,few,TRBV5-6,CASSLESSGGNEQYF,TGTGCCAGCAGCTTGGAATCTAGCGGGGGGAACGAGCAGTACTTC
TRBJ1-2,TRBD1,-,TRBV7-2,CASSPTEGAFFYGYTF,TGTGCCAGCAGCCCAACCGAGGGGGCTTTTTTCTATGGCTACACCTTC